What follows are 19 T cell receptor beta chains derived from one specimen sequenced in a study of blood T cells in healthy people across ages (dated by TCRdb to between 2014 and 2017). Library prep was done by 5' RACE. Sequencer: Illumina HiSeq 2500. The second PCR ran for roughly 7 to 12 cycles and used a J-beta primer mix along with a sample-barcoded 5' primer. The raw public reads went through TCRdb reprocessing: fastp at Q25, MiXCR clone calling, in-frame beta chains kept. Rows merge per CDR3 protein into single entries with the most common DNA and genes. The sample has about 800,000 distinct CDR3 sequences on record, roughly 46% of them singletons. Of the sample, 15% to 20% falls within the top ten clones. Sequencing was done on a sample of blood. These receptors were taken from a man older than 75 in good health.

V usage is TRBV24-1 and J usage is TRBJ1-1, with TRBD1 matching over 7 bases. Germline CDR1 reads KGHDR; CDR2 reads SFDVKD. V dropped 3 bases and J dropped 2; count of bases not matched to a gene: 5. The CDR3 covers 15 residues. The CDR3 sequence: CATSDATGVNTEAFF. CDR3 in DNA: TGTGCCACCAGTGATGCAACAGGGGTTAACACTGAAGCTTTCTTT.

V and J are TRBV12-3 or TRBV12-4 and TRBJ1-1; D ambiguous. The V and J ends lost 5 bases and 8 bases respectively, with 15 bases between them. The CDR3 covers 13 residues. This CDR3 is CASSDSHTTEAFF. CDR3 coding DNA: TGTGCCAGCAGTGATTCCCATACAACCGAAGCTTTCTTT.

The chain links TRBV12-3 or TRBV12-4 to TRBJ2-6; 7 positions agree with TRBD1. With 7 bases clipped from V and 0 bases from J, the junction kept 12 bases outside the gene matches. This CDR3 has 18 residues. In DNA form, the CDR3 reads TGTGCCAGCAATGTCGGGGACAGCTTCAACTCTGGGGCCAACGTCCTGACTTTC. Protein: CASNVGDSFNSGANVLTF.

The chain has TRBV9 and TRBJ1-2; D is unresolved. CDR1 and CDR2 (germline): SGDLS, YYNGEE. Trimming shortened V by 0 bases and J by 3 bases, and 9 bases separated the two germline ends. The CDR3 is made up of 14 amino acids. The DNA for the CDR3 is TGTGCCAGCAGCGTAGACCCCTGGGACTATGGCTACACCTTC. It translates to CASSVDPWDYGYTF.

The V call is TRBV23-1, the J call TRBJ2-7, with no clear D. TRBV23-1 is an ORF for which the function is uncertain. V was trimmed by 3 bases and J by 1 base, leaving 16 bases between them. This CDR3 has 16 residues. In nucleotides, the CDR3 is TGCGCCAGCAGTCACTGGGGAACAGAGTTATCCTACGAGCAGTACTTC. Its translation: CASSHWGTELSYEQYF.

This clonotype appeared a few times. The chain has TRBV27 and TRBJ2-7; D not certain. Germline values: CDR1 MNHEY, CDR2 SMNVEV (reference sequence). V was trimmed by 7 bases and J by 6 bases, leaving 22 bases between them. The CDR3 is 15 amino acids. The CDR3 spells CASMSGLRISREQYF. DNA for the CDR3: TGTGCCAGCATGTCTGGGCTTAGAATCTCCCGCGAGCAGTACTTC.

The V call is TRBV7-2, the J call TRBJ1-2; D is perhaps TRBD1 (6 bases). Trimming stripped 7 bases from V and 4 bases from J, with 19 bases between. Per germline, CDR1 SGHTA and CDR2 FQGNSA. CDR3 length: 15 amino acids. The CDR3 loop is CASTSVGGLVYGYTF. CDR3 sequence (DNA): TGTGCCAGCACCTCCGTGGGGGGCCTAGTCTATGGCTACACCTTC.

Points on this clonotype: At one end the junction does not follow the germline gene, possibly because of a read error. This chain uses TRBV2 with TRBJ2-1; 10 nucleotides match TRBD2. The length of the CDR3 is 17 residues. The germline CDR1 and CDR2 sequences are SNHLY and FYNNEI. CDR3 protein: CTSSEAGGGLSSNEQFF. CDR3 bases: TGTACCAGCAGTGAAGCGGGGGGGGGACTATCTTCAAATGAGCAGTTCTTC.

At least ten counts were recorded for this clonotype. The chain employs TRBV7-2 and TRBJ1-2; no clear D. The CDR3 length is 13 residues. Trimming stripped 0 bases from V and 8 bases from J, with 10 bases between. Germline V gene lookup returns CDR1 SGHTA and CDR2 FQGNSA. The DNA for the CDR3 is TGTGCCAGCAGCTTAGCCGGGTCTGGGGGCTACACCTTC. Residues: CASSLAGSGGYTF.

The rearrangement links TRBV12-3 or TRBV12-4 to TRBJ2-7; TRBD1 matches 8 bases. This CDR3 has 13 amino acids. V gave up 3 bases and J gave up 5 bases; unmatched junction bases: 3. The CDR3 nucleotides are TGTGCCAGCAGTTTGACAGGGGCTGACGAGCAGTACTTC. The encoded protein is CASSLTGADEQYF.

The V gene is TRBV6-2 or TRBV6-3, the J gene TRBJ2-1, with 8 nucleotides matching TRBD2. The CDR3 consists of 17 residues. The trim removed 2 bases at V and 4 bases at J, leaving 10 bases unmatched. Germline CDR1 reads MNHEY; CDR2 reads SVGEGT. The CDR3 DNA sequence: TGTGCCAGCAGTTACCTTAGGGGTAGCGGGAATTACAATGAGCAGTTCTTC. Its protein product is CASSYLRGSGNYNEQFF.

The DNA of the CDR3 is TGTGCCAGCAGTGATAGCGGTATTGCTAGCACAGATACGCAGTATTTT. This codes for CASSDSGIASTDTQYF. The rearrangement joins TRBV27 to TRBJ2-3, with D perhaps TRBD2 (6 bases). The germline V and J ends were trimmed by 5 bases and 0 bases, with 15 bases remaining between them. The CDR3 extends over 16 amino acids. CDR1 is MNHEY and CDR2 is SMNVEV in the germline V gene (reference sequence).

The chain joins TRBV5-6 to TRBJ2-1; no clear D. This CDR3 contains 12 residues. Between the trimmed V and J ends, which lost 3 bases and 4 bases, there was a span of 5 bases. The V gene's germline CDR1 is SGHDT and CDR2 YYEEEE. Here the CDR3 reads CASSYAYNEQFF. The CDR3 DNA is TGTGCCAGCAGCTATGCATACAATGAGCAGTTCTTC.

This clonotype has a count of ten or more. The chain joins TRBV20-1 to TRBJ2-7; perhaps D is TRBD1 or TRBD2 (5 bases each). Germline V gives CDR1 DFQATT, CDR2 SNEGSKA (reference sequence). The V end lost 0 bases, the J end lost 5 bases, and 14 bases lay between the germline ends. CDR3 length equals 14 residues. DNA of the CDR3: TGCAGTGCTAGAGAGGTTCGGGGCGGCCACGAGCAGTACTTC. Protein product: CSAREVRGGHEQYF.

J is TRBJ2-1 and V is TRBV27; 10 nucleotides agree with TRBD2. Unmatched junction bases numbered 5, after V lost 6 bases and J lost 9 bases. The CDR3 length is 13 residues. In germline, CDR1 is MNHEY, CDR2 SMNVEV (reference sequence). The CDR3 is CASRKRGGTEQFF. The CDR3 DNA reads TGTGCCAGCAGGAAGCGGGGGGGCACTGAGCAGTTCTTC.

This clonotype was picked up a small number of times. The chain links TRBV20-1 to TRBJ2-1, with TRBD2 identical over 10 bases. This CDR3 is 16 amino acids long. Trimming cost V 3 bases and J 8 bases; bases outside gene matches: 13. The V gene's germline CDR1 is DFQATT and CDR2 SNEGSKA (reference sequence). CDR3 DNA: TGCAGTGCTAGGTCCGGCGGGCTAGCGGGAGCCTATGAGCAGTTCTTC. Amino acid sequence: CSARSGGLAGAYEQFF.

The chain employs TRBV12-3 or TRBV12-4 and TRBJ2-2; D uncertain. Trimming shortened V by 5 bases and J by 1 base, and 11 bases separated the two germline ends. CDR3 length: 15 residues. Here the CDR3 DNA reads TGTGCCAGCAGTATACAACTCCTGAACACCGGGGAGCTGTTTTTT. This encodes CASSIQLLNTGELFF.

V and J are TRBV28 and TRBJ2-6; D is unclear. Trimming cost V 8 bases and J 0 bases, with 8 bases left between them. This CDR3 has 14 residues. CDR1 MDHEN and CDR2 SYDVKM come from the germline V gene. For the CDR3, the DNA is TGTGCCAGCCCTATACTCTCTGGGGCCAACGTCCTGACTTTC. Protein product: CASPILSGANVLTF. The entire variable domain, with the rest obtained from reference TRBV28 and TRBJ2-6, is as follows: DVKVTQSSRYLVKRTGEKVFLECVQDMDHENMFWYRQDPGLGLRLIYFSYDVKMKEKGDIPEGYSVSREKKERFSLILESASTNQTSMYLCASPILSGANVLTFGAGSRLTVL.

This clonotype appeared many times. This chain uses TRBV24-1 with TRBJ2-1; D unresolved. The CDR3 length is 15 residues. Per germline, CDR1 KGHDR and CDR2 SFDVKD. V shed 4 bases and J shed 0 bases, with 9 bases lying between them. The CDR3 spells CATSEQASSYNEQFF. DNA of the CDR3: TGTGCCACCAGTGAGCAAGCAAGCTCCTACAATGAGCAGTTCTTC.